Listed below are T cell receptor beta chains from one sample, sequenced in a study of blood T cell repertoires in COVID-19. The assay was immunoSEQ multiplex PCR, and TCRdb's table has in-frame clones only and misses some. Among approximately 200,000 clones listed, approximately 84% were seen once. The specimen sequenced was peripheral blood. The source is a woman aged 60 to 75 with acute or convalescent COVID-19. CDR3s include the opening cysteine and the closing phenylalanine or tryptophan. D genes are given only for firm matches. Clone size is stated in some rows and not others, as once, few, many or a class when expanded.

CDR3aa: CASSPQRDQPQHF
CDR3nt: TGTGCCAGCAGTCCACAGCGGGATCAGCCCCAGCATTTT
d_gene: NA
abundance: once
j_gene: TRBJ1-5
v_gene: TRBV27

CDR3aa: CASSQGYGYTF
CDR3nt: TGTGCCAGCAGCCAGGGCTATGGCTACACCTTC
d_gene: NA
abundance: NA
j_gene: TRBJ1-2
v_gene: TRBV6-5

CDR3aa: CASSFGGAGETQYF
CDR3nt: TGTGCCAGCAGCTTCGGGGGGGCCGGAGAGACCCAGTACTTC
d_gene: TRBD2
abundance: NA
j_gene: TRBJ2-5
v_gene: TRBV5-6

CDR3aa: CASSSNTGGGYTF
CDR3nt: TGTGCCAGCAGTTCTAACACAGGGGGAGGCTACACCTTC
d_gene: TRBD1
abundance: NA
j_gene: TRBJ1-2
v_gene: TRBV9

CDR3aa: CASRAPLGRAGGNEQFF
CDR3nt: TGTGCCAGTAGGGCCCCCCTCGGCAGGGCCGGAGGGAATGAGCAGTTCTTC
d_gene: NA
abundance: NA
j_gene: TRBJ2-1
v_gene: TRBV19

CDR3aa: CSVEGDSYEQYF
CDR3nt: TGCAGCGTTGAAGGGGACAGCTACGAGCAGTACTTC
d_gene: TRBD1
abundance: NA
j_gene: TRBJ2-7
v_gene: TRBV29-1

CDR3aa: CASSFDPSGYGYTF
CDR3nt: TGCGCCAGCAGCTTTGACCCCTCGGGCTATGGCTACACCTTC
d_gene: NA
abundance: NA
j_gene: TRBJ1-2
v_gene: TRBV5-1

CDR3aa: CASSEAASQAEQYF
CDR3nt: TGTGCCAGCAGTGAAGCTGCCTCTCAGGCCGAGCAGTACTTC
d_gene: NA
abundance: NA
j_gene: TRBJ2-7
v_gene: TRBV6-1

CDR3aa: CASRPRPAGNTEAFF
CDR3nt: TGCGCCAGCAGGCCGAGGCCGGCAGGGAATACTGAAGCTTTCTTT
d_gene: NA
abundance: NA
j_gene: TRBJ1-1
v_gene: TRBV5-1

CDR3aa: CASSTRDRTNLCKSNQPQHF
CDR3nt: TGTGCCAGCAGCACCAGGGACAGAACCAACCTCTGTAAAAGCAATCAGCCCCAGCATTTT
d_gene: NA
abundance: few
j_gene: TRBJ1-5
v_gene: TRBV21-1

CDR3aa: CASSQDYSSGVGGGYEQYF
CDR3nt: TGTGCCAGCAGCCAAGATTATAGTAGTGGTGTGGGGGGGGGCTACGAGCAGTACTTC
d_gene: TRBD2
abundance: once
j_gene: TRBJ2-7
v_gene: TRBV4-2

CDR3aa: CASSMSETSVNEQFF
CDR3nt: TGTGCCAGTAGTATGTCAGAGACTAGCGTCAATGAGCAGTTCTTC
d_gene: TRBD2
abundance: NA
j_gene: TRBJ2-1
v_gene: TRBV19

CDR3aa: CASSSGQNYGYTF
CDR3nt: TGTGCCAGCAGCTCAGGCCAGAACTATGGCTACACCTTC
d_gene: NA
abundance: NA
j_gene: TRBJ1-2
v_gene: TRBV7-9

CDR3aa: CASSLRAVVGGGQETQYF
CDR3nt: TGTGCCAGCAGTCTAAGGGCGGTGGTGGGAGGGGGCCAAGAGACCCAGTACTTC
d_gene: NA
abundance: NA
j_gene: TRBJ2-5
v_gene: TRBV6-6

CDR3aa: CASSEWGPGNTIYF
CDR3nt: TGTGCCAGCAGTGAATGGGGCCCTGGAAACACCATATATTTT
d_gene: NA
abundance: NA
j_gene: TRBJ1-3
v_gene: TRBV2

CDR3aa: CASSPGTSGGIRYNEQFF
CDR3nt: TGTGCCAGCAGCCCCGGGACTAGCGGGGGGATCAGGTACAATGAGCAGTTCTTC
d_gene: TRBD2
abundance: NA
j_gene: TRBJ2-1
v_gene: TRBV27

CDR3aa: CASRPGQGGGYTF
CDR3nt: TGTGCCAGCAGACCAGGACAGGGTGGTGGCTACACCTTC
d_gene: TRBD1
abundance: NA
j_gene: TRBJ1-2
v_gene: TRBV28

CDR3aa: CSAQGAHTIYF
CDR3nt: TGCAGTGCTCAGGGGGCTCACACCATATATTTT
d_gene: TRBD1
abundance: NA
j_gene: TRBJ1-3
v_gene: TRBV20-1

CDR3aa: CASSLEGPSMYSGNTIYF
CDR3nt: TGCGCCAGCAGCTTAGAGGGCCCCTCAATGTACTCTGGAAACACCATATATTTT
d_gene: NA
abundance: NA
j_gene: TRBJ1-3
v_gene: TRBV5-1

CDR3aa: CASSFRVSEKSGEKLFF
CDR3nt: TGTGCCAGCAGCTTTAGGGTTTCAGAAAAAAGCGGGGAAAAACTGTTTTTT
d_gene: NA
abundance: NA
j_gene: TRBJ1-4
v_gene: TRBV7-9

CDR3aa: CASSSGLSPTDTQYF
CDR3nt: TGTGCCAGCAGCTCGGGACTTTCCCCCACAGATACGCAGTATTTT
d_gene: NA
abundance: NA
j_gene: TRBJ2-3
v_gene: TRBV27

CDR3aa: CASSPTGAGYTF
CDR3nt: TGTGCCAGCAGCCCGACAGGGGCTGGCTACACCTTC
d_gene: TRBD1
abundance: NA
j_gene: TRBJ1-2
v_gene: TRBV27